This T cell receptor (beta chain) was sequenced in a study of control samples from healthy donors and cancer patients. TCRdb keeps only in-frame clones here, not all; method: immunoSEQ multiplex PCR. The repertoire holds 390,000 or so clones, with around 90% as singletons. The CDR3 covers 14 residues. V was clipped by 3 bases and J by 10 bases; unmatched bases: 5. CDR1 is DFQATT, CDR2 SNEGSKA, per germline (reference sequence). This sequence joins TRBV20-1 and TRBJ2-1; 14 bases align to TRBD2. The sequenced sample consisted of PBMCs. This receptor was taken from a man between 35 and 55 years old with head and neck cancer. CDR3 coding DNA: TGCAGTGCTAGTGTGACTAGCGGGAGGGGGGAGCAGTTCTTC. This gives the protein CSASVTSGRGEQFF.